This TCR beta chain was sequenced in a study of T cell responses to AZD1222 COVID-19 vaccine (dated by TCRdb to the early 2020s). General notes on the study: AZD1222 recipients with second doses at about 4 weeks or about 12 weeks were pooled, because spike-specific TCR depth and breadth did not differ between schedules. A total of 233 trial participants underwent TCR sequencing, of whom 200 to 220 had received two doses of AZD1222 and about 25 had received two doses of the MenACWY control vaccine. Trial participants were enrolled into age subgroups of 18-55, 56-69 and 70-plus years, which contained 148, 28 and 57 TCR-sequenced participants, respectively. The full study reports these points: Participants were mostly white British and included more females than males, and it was suggested by the authors that clonal diversity may have been underestimated. After two AZD1222 doses, both the breadth and the depth of spike-specific TCRs were significantly higher than at day 0 and than in MenACWY recipients. Epitopes outside the regions mutated in the B.1.351 and B.1.1.7 variants were reportedly recognized by nearly half of the unique spike-specific TCRs. Because no day 14 peak-response samples were available, repertoires were characterized only after the peak T cell response. CD4 TCRs associated with the vaccine covered the entire spike protein, and the dominant responses were in regions 160-218 and 743-854. Conclusions about previously exposed vaccinees are limited because only six or seven AZD1222 recipients were SARS-CoV-2 seropositive at baseline. The 56-69-year group was small, and its depth increase did not reach significance, likely because of low power.

CDR1 MNHEY and CDR2 SMNVEV were looked up in the germline V gene (reference sequence). The CDR3 numbers 18 residues from cysteine through phenylalanine. Of all the DNA, just the CDR3 is kept, 54 bases in frame from base 1. The trim is 6 bases for V and 0 bases for J, with a gap of 20 bases between the germline ends. Read against the paper, the sample's time point label means: baseline before first vaccination. The vaccinee samples were drawn from two UK trials, COV001 and COV002, one of which was a single-blind randomized controlled phase 2/3 trial testing AZD1222 (ChAdOx1 nCoV-19) in healthy adults. Trial participant PBMC samples were collected at day 0 and day 28 after the second dose for TCRbeta chain sequencing. A word on this clone: There is no known antigen for this receptor. Base qualities were left out, and no much larger clone turns up one base away.

The CDR3 regions of human TCRbeta chains were subjected to immunosequencing. The original methods were these. TCRs in the repertoires were compared against a reference library of SARS-CoV-2-specific TCRs that had been generated with the MIRA antigen-specificity platform. Breadth meant the fraction of unique TCRs that were SARS-CoV-2-associated, whereas depth meant the fraction of total T cells that were SARS-CoV-2-associated. Using the MIRA data, each spike-specific TCR was mapped to the spike region that the TCR reacts to and placed in a CD4 or CD8 class. Log10-transformed breadth and depth values were compared by one-way ANOVA with Sidak's multiple comparisons tests. Here the immuneACCESS table is served through TCRdb, limited to in-frame sequences with V and J called. Missing clones are a known gap in these copies; in checked studies unresolved V genes cover under half, and the rest lacks a known reason. V, J and clone size are taken as reported in that table, and D and trimming were inferred from the DNA itself. The sample profile shows 90,000 to 120,000 clones; 70% to 90% of them were found once. The ten top clones hold under 7% of the sample.

Material: peripheral blood, obtained on day 0 of AZD1222 vaccination. The sequence links TRBV27 to TRBJ1-4, and the D gene may be TRBD1, 5 bases matching. This clonotype was sampled from an adult in good health. At the DNA level, the sequence is TGTGCCAGCAGCCTCACCCGGGTGGGGGGGGCAACTAATGAAAAACTGTTTTTT. It is translated as CASSLTRVGGATNEKLFF.